This T cell receptor (beta chain) was sequenced for a study of CD8+CD57+ T cells in acquired aplastic anemia. Study context: Isolated CD4+ and CD8+ cells, once sorted, yielded DNA averaging about 3 ug.

This CDR3 has 14 amino acids. With 3 bases removed from V and 2 bases from J, the gap between germline ends came to 10 bases. From germline, CDR1 is SNHLY and CDR2 FYNNEI. Points on this clonotype: Its antigen is currently unknown.

Genomic DNA templated the TCR beta VDJ and CDR3 profiling. TCRdb reprocessed the reads via MiXCR and lists one record per CDR3 protein. Among around 150,000 distinct CDR3 sequences listed, around 40% were seen once. Study-level points and caveats: Some 27 CD8+ CDR3 sequences were shared between patients and controls. No significant patient-versus-control difference appeared in CD8+ Simpson's diversity.

This sequence originates from a human donor in good health. This chain connects TRBV2 to TRBJ2-5; tentatively, D is TRBD1 (5 bases). The sample was sorted CD4+, CD8+, or CD8+CD57+ T cells (not recorded which) from PBMCs. The CDR3 nucleotides are TGTGCCAGCAGTGAGTGGGGCGGACAAGAGACCCAGTACTTC. This translates into CASSEWGGQETQYF.